This T cell receptor beta chain was captured in a study of T-cell memory formation after mild COVID-19. Study-level information: Each donor largely had its own TCR clusters.

The study's findings and limits: Shrinking CD4+ clones were chiefly CM and EM; CD8+ ones were chiefly EMRA. Clones that contracted from day 15 to 85 had balanced CD4/CD8; later expanders were CD4+ biased.

This clonotype has only a few counts. Antigen specificity is unknown. From the 5' RACE reads, TCRdb called clonotypes with MiXCR, one entry per CDR3 protein. The sample consists of some 100,000 distinct CDR3 sequences, around 10% of them appearing once. V shed 0 bases, J shed 5 bases, and the junction held 7 bases outside the gene matches. There are 16 residues in the CDR3. CDR1 KGHSH and CDR2 LQKENI come from the germline V gene. Sequencing was performed on PBMCs or a T cell subset sorted from them (not recorded which). The sequence was obtained from a man aged 18 to 29 who had mild COVID-19 (a few samples of this study predate the infection). Cell type and time point are not known. The J gene is TRBJ2-5, the V gene TRBV18, with 9 nucleotides matching TRBD2. The CDR3: CASSPPRGGGLETQYF. Here the CDR3 DNA reads TGTGCCAGCTCACCACCGCGCGGGGGGGGCCTGGAGACCCAGTACTTC.